These T cell receptor beta chains were read from a single sample in a study of lymphopenia after photon versus proton radiotherapy. Only in-frame clones appear in the TCRdb table, and some are missing; sequencing was by immunoSEQ multiplex PCR. The data show about 24,000 clones, about 85% seen once. Source: peripheral blood, taken from a patient treated with photon-based radiotherapy. These TCRs come from a man aged 55 to 69 with pancreatic cancer. The CDR3 runs from the conserved cysteine through the conserved F or W. D genes are given only for firm matches. Not every row has a clone size; where given, it reads once, few, many or a size class.

clone_size	d_call	v_call	j_call	cdr3_aa	cdr3_nt
-	-	TRBV7-4	TRBJ1-4	CASSLVFVAGNEKLFF	TGTGCCAGCAGCTTAGTTTTCGTGGCCGGAAATGAAAAACTGTTTTTT
-	TRBD1	TRBV9	TRBJ1-3	CASSAGTGGANTIYF	TGTGCCAGCAGCGCAGGCACAGGGGGCGCAAACACCATATATTTT
-	TRBD1	TRBV10-1	TRBJ2-5	CASSEDQTGGKETQYF	TGCGCCAGCAGTGAGGATCAGACAGGGGGGAAAGAGACCCAGTACTTC
-	-	TRBV10-2	TRBJ2-1	CASSESLYSYNEQFF	TGCGCCAGCAGTGAGTCTCTATACTCCTACAATGAGCAGTTCTTC
-	-	TRBV30	TRBJ1-2	CASPGASNYGYTF	TGTGCCTCCCCGGGGGCCTCTAACTATGGCTACACCTTC
few	-	TRBV5-8	TRBJ1-5	CASSPGAGVNQPQHF	TGTGCCAGCAGCCCGGGAGCGGGGGTCAATCAGCCCCAGCATTTT
-	-	TRBV18	TRBJ2-7	CASSPWGSGLYEQYF	TGTGCCAGCTCACCGTGGGGTTCGGGACTTTACGAGCAGTACTTC
-	-	TRBV19	TRBJ1-1	CASRAGDRNTEAFF	TGTGCCAGTAGAGCAGGGGATAGGAACACTGAAGCTTTCTTT
-	-	TRBV6-6	TRBJ1-4	CASSYSGPVNEKLFF	TGTGCCAGCAGTTACTCGGGACCTGTTAATGAAAAACTGTTTTTT
-	-	TRBV7-7	TRBJ2-3	CASSLDDTDTQYF	TGTGCCAGCAGCTTAGACGACACAGATACGCAGTATTTT
-	-	TRBV30	TRBJ2-7	CAWSQGASYEQYF	TGTGCCTGGAGTCAGGGTGCGAGCTACGAGCAGTACTTC
-	-	TRBV9	TRBJ1-6	CASSALPRSPLHF	TGTGCCAGCAGCGCCCTTCCCCGTTCACCCCTCCACTTT
-	-	TRBV4-1	TRBJ2-2	CASSQSLAMNTGELFF	TGCGCCAGCAGCCAGTCCCTAGCGATGAACACCGGGGAGCTGTTTTTT
once	-	TRBV19	TRBJ1-2	CASSFQLGLRQGYTF	TGTGCCAGTAGCTTCCAACTGGGCCTTCGACAGGGCTACACCTTC
-	-	TRBV5-1	TRBJ1-1	CASSPGLNTEAFF	TGCGCCAGCAGCCCGGGATTAAACACTGAAGCTTTCTTT
-	TRBD1	TRBV2	TRBJ2-3	CASSRDRGADTQYF	TGTGCCAGCAGCCGGGACAGGGGAGCAGATACGCAGTATTTT
-	-	TRBV30	TRBJ2-7	CAWSGGQFYEQYF	TGTGCCTGGAGTGGCGGACAGTTCTACGAGCAGTACTTC
-	TRBD1	TRBV6-1	TRBJ1-5	CASSGTGTAINQPQHF	TGTGCCAGCAGTGGAACCGGGACAGCTATTAATCAGCCCCAGCATTTT
-	TRBD1	TRBV5-1	TRBJ1-1	CASSLTMGTGDLSAFF	TGCGCCAGCAGCTTGACCATGGGGACAGGGGACCTATCCGCTTTCTTT
-	-	TRBV20-1	TRBJ1-1	CRGTLGTEAFF	TGCAGGGGGACCCTGGGCACTGAAGCTTTCTTT
-	TRBD1	TRBV5-1	TRBJ1-1	CASSNRDRSLNTEAFF	TGCGCCAGCAGCAACCGGGACAGATCCTTGAACACTGAAGCTTTCTTT
-	-	TRBV5-1	TRBJ1-5	CASSLDPGVGQPQHF	TGCGCCAGCAGCTTGGATCCGGGGGTGGGTCAGCCCCAGCATTTT